The 10 T cell receptor beta chains listed next were all sequenced from one sample in a study of blood T cell repertoires in COVID-19 (dated by TCRdb to 2018 to 2021). Receptors were amplified or captured by the immunoSEQ multiplex PCR assay. The immuneACCESS repertoire file appears here via TCRdb, limited to in-frame rearrangements. These files lack a portion of the clones; in checked studies, under half of the deficit traces to unresolved V genes, and the cause of the others is not known. The sample table shows 110,000 or so clones, and roughly 84% are seen once. Together, the top ten hold less than 8.5% of the sample. The sample taken for sequencing was peripheral blood. These receptors all stem from a woman in her 70s who had recovered from COVID-19.

The chain uses TRBV6-5 and TRBJ2-1; TRBD2 might be the D (6 bases). Germline values: CDR1 MNHEY, CDR2 SVGAGI. V was cut by 10 bases and J by 0 bases, with 16 bases left in between. The length of the CDR3 is 15 residues. Here the CDR3 DNA reads TGTGCCACCACGGGGGTGAGAAGCTCCTACAATGAGCAGTTCTTC. The encoded protein is CATTGVRSSYNEQFF.

This chain uses TRBV5-5 with TRBJ1-5, with 8 bases lining up with TRBD1. The CDR3 contains 16 residues. Germline V gives CDR1 SGHKS, CDR2 YYEKEE (reference sequence). V lost 4 bases, J lost 4 bases, and 10 bases stayed unmatched. CDR3 protein: CASSPIDRGWNQPQHF. The CDR3 DNA is TGTGCCAGCAGCCCTATCGACAGGGGCTGGAATCAGCCCCAGCATTTT.

V gene TRBV9 combines with J gene TRBJ2-5; 8 nucleotides agree with TRBD1. This CDR3 comprises 14 residues. The germline V gene has CDR1 SGDLS and CDR2 YYNGEE. V was pared by 3 bases and J by 1 base, with 2 bases of the junction left unmatched. The CDR3 reads CASSATGVQETQYF. CDR3 DNA: TGTGCCAGCAGCGCGACAGGGGTCCAAGAGACCCAGTACTTC.

This chain connects TRBV12-3 or TRBV12-4 to TRBJ1-2; D is possibly TRBD1 (5 bases). The CDR3 runs 12 residues. V gave up 5 bases and J gave up 4 bases, with 8 bases separating them. The CDR3, as DNA: TGTGCCAGCAGTGGACACTCCTATGGCTACACCTTC. It is translated as CASSGHSYGYTF.

V usage is TRBV3-1 (or the pseudogene TRBV3-2) and J usage is TRBJ1-5; the D is unclear. The CDR3 covers 14 residues. V lost 3 bases to trimming and J lost 4 bases, with 10 bases between them. CDR1 is LGHDT, CDR2 YNNKEL, per germline (reference sequence). The CDR3 nucleotides read TGTGCCAGCAGCCAGAGGGCAGAGAATCAGCCCCAGCATTTT. It yields the protein CASSQRAENQPQHF.

The V and J genes are TRBV29-1 and TRBJ2-1; 12 nucleotides match TRBD2. The V and J ends lost 7 bases and 4 bases, in that order; junction bases with no gene match: 11. The CDR3 consists of 16 residues. In germline, CDR1 is SQVTM, CDR2 ANQGSEA. The CDR3 DNA follows: TGCAGCGCTCTGGGACTAGCGGGTGGTGGATACAATGAGCAGTTCTTC. Its translation is CSALGLAGGGYNEQFF.

The V and J genes are TRBV19 and TRBJ2-5; D perhaps matches TRBD1 (6 bases). This CDR3 is built from 14 residues. CDR1 is LNHDA and CDR2 is SQIVND in the germline V gene (reference sequence). V lost 3 bases and J 6 bases, leaving 14 bases between the germline ends. The CDR3 region is CASSISATGKTQYF. The CDR3 DNA reads TGTGCCAGTAGTATCTCCGCCACAGGGAAGACCCAGTACTTC.

J is TRBJ1-5 and V is TRBV5-1; D gene uncertain. Trimming took 0 bases from V and 4 from J, leaving 5 bases between them. The CDR3 consists of 13 residues. Per germline, CDR1 SGHRS and CDR2 YFSETQ. Here the CDR3 DNA reads TGCGCCAGCAGCTTGGAGCCTAATCAGCCCCAGCATTTT. Its protein is CASSLEPNQPQHF.

There are a few counts of this clone. The chain combines TRBV7-2 with TRBJ2-1, with D maybe TRBD1 (6 bases). V shed 3 bases and J shed 7 bases, with 10 bases lying between them. CDR1 SGHTA and CDR2 FQGNSA come from the germline V gene. The CDR3 sequence is 13 residues long. CDR3 in DNA: TGTGCCAGCAGCTTTCAAGGGGGTAATGAGCAGTTCTTC. Amino acids: CASSFQGGNEQFF.

This sequence joins TRBV7-2 and TRBJ2-7; 8 nucleotides align to TRBD1. The CDR3 is made up of 14 amino acids. After removal of 3 bases from V and 12 bases from J, the junction contained 13 bases not matched to a gene. Germline V gene sequence: CDR1 SGHTA, CDR2 FQGNSA. CDR3 in DNA: TGTGCCAGCAGCTTTTTGGACAGGGAAGGTATGACGTACTTC. This translates into CASSFLDREGMTYF.